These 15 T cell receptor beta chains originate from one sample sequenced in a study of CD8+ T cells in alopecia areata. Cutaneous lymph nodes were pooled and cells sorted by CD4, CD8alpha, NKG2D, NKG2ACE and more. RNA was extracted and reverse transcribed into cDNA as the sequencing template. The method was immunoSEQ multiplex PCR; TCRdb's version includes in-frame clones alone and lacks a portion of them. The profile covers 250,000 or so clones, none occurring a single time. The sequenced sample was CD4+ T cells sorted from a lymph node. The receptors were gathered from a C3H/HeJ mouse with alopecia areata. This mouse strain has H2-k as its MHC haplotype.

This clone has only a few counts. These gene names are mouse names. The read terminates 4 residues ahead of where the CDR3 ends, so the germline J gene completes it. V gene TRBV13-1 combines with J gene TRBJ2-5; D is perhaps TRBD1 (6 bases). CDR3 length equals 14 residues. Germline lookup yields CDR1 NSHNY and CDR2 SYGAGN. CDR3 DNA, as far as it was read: TGTGCCAGCAGTGACCCAGGGGAGGTGGAC. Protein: CASSDPGEVD. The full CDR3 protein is CASSDPGEVDTQYF.

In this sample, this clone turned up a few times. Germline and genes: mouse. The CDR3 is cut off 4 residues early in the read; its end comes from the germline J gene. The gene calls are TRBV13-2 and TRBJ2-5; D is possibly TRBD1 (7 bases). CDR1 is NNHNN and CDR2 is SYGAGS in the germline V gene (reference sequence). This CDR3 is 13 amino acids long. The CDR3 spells CASGEEGADTQYF. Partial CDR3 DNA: TGTGCCAGCGGTGAGGAGGGGGCTGAC.

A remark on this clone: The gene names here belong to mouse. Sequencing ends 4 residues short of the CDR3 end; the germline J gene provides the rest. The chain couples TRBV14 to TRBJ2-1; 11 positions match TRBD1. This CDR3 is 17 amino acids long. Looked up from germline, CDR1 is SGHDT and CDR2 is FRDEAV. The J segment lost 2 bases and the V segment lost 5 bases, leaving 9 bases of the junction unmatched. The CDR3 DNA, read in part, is TGTGCCAGCAGCCCCGGGACAGGGGGGTTGGACTATGCT. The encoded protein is CASSPGTGGLDYA. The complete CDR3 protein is CASSPGTGGLDYAEQFF.

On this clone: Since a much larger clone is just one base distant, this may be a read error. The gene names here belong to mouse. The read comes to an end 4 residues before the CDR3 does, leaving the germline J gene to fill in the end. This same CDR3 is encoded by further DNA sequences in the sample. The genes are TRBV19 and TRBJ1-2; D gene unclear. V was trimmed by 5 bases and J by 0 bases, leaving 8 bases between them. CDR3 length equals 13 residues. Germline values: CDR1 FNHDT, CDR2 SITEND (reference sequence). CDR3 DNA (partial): TGTGCCAGCAGAGACAATGCAAACTCC. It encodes CASRDNANS. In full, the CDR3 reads CASRDNANSDYTF.

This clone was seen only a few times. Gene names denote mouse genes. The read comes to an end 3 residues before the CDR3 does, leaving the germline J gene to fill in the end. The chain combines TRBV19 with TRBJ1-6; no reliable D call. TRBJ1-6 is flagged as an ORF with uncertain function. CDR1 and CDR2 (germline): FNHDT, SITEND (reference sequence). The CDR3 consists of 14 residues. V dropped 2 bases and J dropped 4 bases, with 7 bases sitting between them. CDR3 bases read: TGTGCCAGCAGTATTAACAGATATAATTCGCCC. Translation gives CASSINRYNSP. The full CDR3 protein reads CASSINRYNSPLYF.

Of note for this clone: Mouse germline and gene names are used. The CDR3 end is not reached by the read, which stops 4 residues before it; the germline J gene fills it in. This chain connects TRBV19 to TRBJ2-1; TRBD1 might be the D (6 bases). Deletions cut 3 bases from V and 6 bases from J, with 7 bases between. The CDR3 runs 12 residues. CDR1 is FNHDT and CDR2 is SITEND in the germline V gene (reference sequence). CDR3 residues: CASSKGVAEQFF. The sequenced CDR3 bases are TGTGCCAGCAGTAAGGGGGTTGCT.

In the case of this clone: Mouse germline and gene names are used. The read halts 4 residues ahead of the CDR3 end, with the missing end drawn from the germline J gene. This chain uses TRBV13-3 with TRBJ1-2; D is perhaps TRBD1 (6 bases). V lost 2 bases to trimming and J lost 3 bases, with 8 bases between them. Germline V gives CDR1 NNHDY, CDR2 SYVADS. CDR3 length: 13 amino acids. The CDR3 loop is CASSERGYSDYTF. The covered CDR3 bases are TGTGCCAGCAGTGAGAGGGGGTACTCC.

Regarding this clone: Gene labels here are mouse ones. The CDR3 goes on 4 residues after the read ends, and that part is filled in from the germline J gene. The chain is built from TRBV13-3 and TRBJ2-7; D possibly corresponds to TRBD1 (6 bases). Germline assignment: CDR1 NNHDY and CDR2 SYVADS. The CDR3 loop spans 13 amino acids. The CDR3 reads CASSEEAGDEQYF. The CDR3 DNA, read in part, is TGTGCCAGCAGTGAAGAGGCAGGGGAT.

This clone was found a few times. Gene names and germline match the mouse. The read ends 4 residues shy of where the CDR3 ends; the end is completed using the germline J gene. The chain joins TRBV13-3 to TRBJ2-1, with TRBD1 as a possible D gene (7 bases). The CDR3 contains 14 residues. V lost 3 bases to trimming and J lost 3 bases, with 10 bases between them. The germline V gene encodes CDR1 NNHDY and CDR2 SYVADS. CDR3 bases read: TGTGCCAGCAGTGGGCAGGGGGGCTATGCT. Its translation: CASSGQGGYA. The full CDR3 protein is CASSGQGGYAEQFF.

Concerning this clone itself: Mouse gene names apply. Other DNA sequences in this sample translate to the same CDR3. The CDR3 spells CAWSLGGGSYEQYF. The sequenced part of the CDR3 DNA is TGTGCCTGGAGTCTAGGGGGGGGCTCCTAT. V gene TRBV31 combines with J gene TRBJ2-7; TRBD2 is a possible D gene (7 bases). The CDR3 end falls 4 residues outside the read, so it is completed with the germline J gene. The CDR3 has 14 residues. Germline CDR1 GKSSPN, CDR2 SITVG. Trimming stripped 0 bases from V and 0 bases from J, with 9 bases between.

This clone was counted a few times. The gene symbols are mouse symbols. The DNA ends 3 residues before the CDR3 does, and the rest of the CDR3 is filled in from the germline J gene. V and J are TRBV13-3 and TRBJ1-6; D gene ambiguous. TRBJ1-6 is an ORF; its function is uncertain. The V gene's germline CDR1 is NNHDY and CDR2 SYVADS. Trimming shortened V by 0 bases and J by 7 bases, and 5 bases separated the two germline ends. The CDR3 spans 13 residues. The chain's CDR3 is CASSDALNSPLYF. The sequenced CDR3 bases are TGTGCCAGCAGTGATGCCCTCAATTCGCCC.

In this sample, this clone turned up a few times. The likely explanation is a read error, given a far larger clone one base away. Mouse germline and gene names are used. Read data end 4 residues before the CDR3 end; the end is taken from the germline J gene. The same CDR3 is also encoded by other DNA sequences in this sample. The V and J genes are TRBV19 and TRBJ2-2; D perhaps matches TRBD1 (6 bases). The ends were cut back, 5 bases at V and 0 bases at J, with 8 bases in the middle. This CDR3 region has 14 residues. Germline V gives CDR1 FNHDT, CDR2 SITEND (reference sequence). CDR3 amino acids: CASSGTTNTGQLYF. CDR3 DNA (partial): TGTGCCAGCAGCGGGACAACAAACACCGGG.

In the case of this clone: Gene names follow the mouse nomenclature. This CDR3 is CASGRDWGEDTQYF. Partial CDR3 DNA: TGTGCCAGCGGCCGGGACTGGGGGGAAGAC. This chain connects TRBV13-2 to TRBJ2-5; 12 positions agree with TRBD2. The CDR3 end lies 4 residues beyond the end of the read and is filled in from the germline J gene. Germline V CDR1 and CDR2: NNHNN, SYGAGS (reference sequence). The CDR3 runs to 14 residues.

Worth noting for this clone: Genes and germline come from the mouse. The CDR3 bases that were read are TGTGCCTGGAGTCTGGGACTGGGGGGGCGGGGTGCAGAA. Its protein product is CAWSLGLGGRGAE. The whole CDR3 sequence reads CAWSLGLGGRGAETLYF. This rearrangement joins TRBV31 to TRBJ2-3, with 14 bases fitting TRBD2. Sequencing ends 4 residues short of the CDR3 end; the germline J gene provides the rest. Trimming took 0 bases from V and 1 from J; bases not matched to a gene: 3. The CDR3 covers 17 residues. The germline V gene encodes CDR1 GKSSPN and CDR2 SITVG.

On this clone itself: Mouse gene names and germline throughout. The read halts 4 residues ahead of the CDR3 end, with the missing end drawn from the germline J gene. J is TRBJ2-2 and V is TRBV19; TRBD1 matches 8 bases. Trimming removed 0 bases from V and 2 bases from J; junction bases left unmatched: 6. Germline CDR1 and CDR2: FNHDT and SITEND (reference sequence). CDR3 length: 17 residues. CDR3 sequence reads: CASSIARTGRNTGQLYF. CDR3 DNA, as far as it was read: TGTGCCAGCAGTATAGCCCGGACAGGGAGGAACACCGGG.